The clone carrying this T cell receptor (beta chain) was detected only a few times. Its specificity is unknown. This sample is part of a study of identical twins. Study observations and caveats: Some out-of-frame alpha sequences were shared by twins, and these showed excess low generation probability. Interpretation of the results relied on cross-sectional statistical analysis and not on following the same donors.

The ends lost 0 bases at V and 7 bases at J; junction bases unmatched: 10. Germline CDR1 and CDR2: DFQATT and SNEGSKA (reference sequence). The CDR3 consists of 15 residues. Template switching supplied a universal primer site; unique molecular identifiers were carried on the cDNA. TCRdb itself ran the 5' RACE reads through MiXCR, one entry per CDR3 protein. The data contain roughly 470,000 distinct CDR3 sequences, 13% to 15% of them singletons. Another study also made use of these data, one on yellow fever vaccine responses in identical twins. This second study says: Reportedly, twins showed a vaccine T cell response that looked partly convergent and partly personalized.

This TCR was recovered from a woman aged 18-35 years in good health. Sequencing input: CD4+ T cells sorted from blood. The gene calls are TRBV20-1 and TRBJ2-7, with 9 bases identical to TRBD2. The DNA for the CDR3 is TGCAGTGCTAGAGATCCGGCTAGCGGGGTCGGTGAGCAGTACTTC. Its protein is CSARDPASGVGEQYF.